Presented here are 18 T cell receptor beta chains from one specimen sequenced in a study of blood T cell repertoires in COVID-19. The method was immunoSEQ multiplex PCR; TCRdb's version includes in-frame clones alone and lacks a portion of them. The data hold roughly 50,000 clones, with roughly 86% observed a single time. The material sequenced was peripheral blood. The receptors shown here come from a man between 70 and 80 years old with active COVID-19.

The genes are TRBV3-1 (or the pseudogene TRBV3-2) and TRBJ2-1; TRBD2 might be the D (5 bases). V was trimmed by 0 bases and J by 8 bases, leaving 20 bases between them. This CDR3 contains 17 residues. Per germline, CDR1 LGHDT and CDR2 YNNKEL (reference sequence). The chain's CDR3 is CASSQEVPGSVGDEQFF. The CDR3 DNA is TGTGCCAGCAGCCAAGAAGTGCCGGGCTCCGTCGGGGATGAGCAGTTCTTC.

CDR3 nucleotide sequence: TGCGCCAGCAGTTTTCGAGCGGGGGGTTCCACCGGGGAGCTGTTTTTT. This translates into CASSFRAGGSTGELFF. The rearrangement links TRBV10-2 to TRBJ2-2; 9 nucleotides match TRBD2. V was clipped by 5 bases and J by 4 bases; unmatched bases: 8. In germline, CDR1 is WSHSY, CDR2 SAAADI. The length of the CDR3 is 16 residues.

The count of this clone is one. The V call is TRBV5-1, the J call TRBJ1-6; 8 bases are a match to TRBD1. J gave up 10 bases and V 4 bases, and 13 bases lay outside the gene matches. The length of the CDR3 is 16 residues. CDR1 SGHRS and CDR2 YFSETQ come from the germline V gene. The CDR3: CASSLSGQELESPLHF. The CDR3 nucleotides are TGCGCCAGCAGCCTTTCGGGACAGGAGCTCGAGTCACCCCTCCACTTT. Using reference TRBV5-1 and TRBJ1-6 for the parts outside the CDR3, the full variable domain is KAGVTQTPRYLIKTRGQQVTLSCSPISGHRSVSWYQQTPGQGLQFLFEYFSETQRNKGNFPGRFSGRQFSNSRSEMNVSTLELGDSALYLCASSLSGQELESPLHFGNGTRLTVT.

This clone occurred a few times. This chain links TRBV4-1 with TRBJ1-1, with unresolved D. Trimming removed 0 bases from V and 4 bases from J, with 18 bases in between. Per the germline V gene, CDR1 is MGHRA and CDR2 is YSYEKL. The CDR3 covers 17 residues. The CDR3 loop reads CASSQDYTKKRSTEAFF. Written as DNA, the CDR3 is TGCGCCAGCAGCCAAGATTACACAAAGAAAAGGAGCACTGAAGCTTTCTTT.

The chain joins TRBV2 to TRBJ2-3; the D gene is possibly TRBD2 (6 bases). The germline V gene encodes CDR1 SNHLY and CDR2 FYNNEI. CDR3 length equals 12 residues. With 5 bases removed from V and 7 bases from J, the gap between germline ends came to 10 bases. The chain's CDR3 is CASSPGLNTQYF. The CDR3 DNA is TGTGCCAGCAGTCCGGGACTCAATACGCAGTATTTT.

This clone was recorded only once. The V and J genes are TRBV19 and TRBJ2-1, with 9 bases matching TRBD2. Losses at the gene ends were 6 bases for V and 4 bases for J; bases not matched to a gene: 4. This CDR3 has 14 residues. Per the germline V gene, CDR1 is LNHDA and CDR2 is SQIVND (reference sequence). Here the CDR3 reads CASRPSGDYNEQFF. DNA for the CDR3: TGTGCCAGTAGACCTAGCGGGGATTACAATGAGCAGTTCTTC.

V usage is TRBV4-3 and J usage is TRBJ2-7; a weak D match, TRBD1 (6 bases). The germline V gene has CDR1 LGHNA and CDR2 YSLEER. This CDR3 region has 14 residues. The V and J ends lost 1 base and 2 bases respectively, with 9 bases between them. The CDR3, as DNA: TGCGCCAGCAGCCAAGCAGGGGCTCCCTACGAGCAGTACTTC. Its translation: CASSQAGAPYEQYF.

CDR3 sequence: CASSPWGRGPNEKLFF. CDR3 DNA: TGCGCCAGCAGCCCTTGGGGCAGGGGGCCTAATGAAAAACTGTTTTTT. This chain links TRBV5-1 with TRBJ1-4; TRBD1 matches 8 bases. Germline V gene sequence: CDR1 SGHRS, CDR2 YFSETQ. Trimming cost V 4 bases and J 3 bases; bases outside gene matches: 8. CDR3 length equals 16 residues.

The chain has TRBV24-1 and TRBJ1-2; no firm D call. The germline gives CDR1 KGHDR, CDR2 SFDVKD. The V and J ends lost 5 bases and 8 bases respectively, with 11 bases between them. This CDR3 is built from 12 residues. The CDR3 DNA reads as TGTGCCACCAGTGCCCATGGGGAGGGCTACACCTTC. Translation gives CATSAHGEGYTF.

The count of this clone is one. The V call is TRBV6-1, the J call TRBJ2-3, with 7 bases identical to TRBD2. The V segment lost 2 bases and the J segment 1 base; nucleotides outside the gene matches: 6. From germline, CDR1 is MNHNS and CDR2 SASEGT. CDR3 length: 16 residues. The chain's CDR3 is CASSEIFGGGTDTQYF. Written as DNA, the CDR3 is TGTGCCAGCAGTGAAATTTTTGGGGGGGGCACAGATACGCAGTATTTT.

The chain is built from TRBV12-3 or TRBV12-4 and TRBJ1-1; possible D gene TRBD1, 6 bases. CDR3 length equals 13 residues. Trimming shortened V by 1 base and J by 8 bases, and 11 bases separated the two germline ends. The CDR3 here is CASSLGTDKEAFF. The DNA of the CDR3 is TGTGCCAGCAGTTTAGGGACAGACAAAGAAGCTTTCTTT.

The J gene is TRBJ1-6, the V gene TRBV19, with a weak D call TRBD1 (6 bases). This CDR3 has 14 residues. CDR1 and CDR2 (germline): LNHDA, SQIVND (reference sequence). Trimming removed 7 bases at V and 7 bases at J, with 14 bases between. Here the CDR3 reads CASTGQRGNSPLHF. In DNA, the CDR3 is TGTGCCAGTACCGGACAGCGTGGAAATTCACCCCTCCACTTT.

J is TRBJ2-7 and V is TRBV21-1; the table's D call TRBD2 went unverified against the DNA. TRBV21-1 is flagged as a pseudogene. The CDR3 has 13 residues. The CDR3 nucleotides read TGTGCCAGCAGCGGCGGGATACTAGGCGAGCAGTACTTC. It encodes CASSGGILGEQYF.

This chain uses TRBV21-1 with TRBJ2-3; the table's D call of TRBD1 was not tested on the DNA. TRBV21-1 counts as a pseudogene. The CDR3 runs to 13 residues. The DNA of the CDR3 is TGTGCCAGCAGCACCCGCAGGGGAGATACGCAGTATTTT. It is translated as CASSTRRGDTQYF.

J is TRBJ1-1 and V is TRBV5-5; TRBD1 matches at 7 bases. V shed 5 bases and J 6 bases; nucleotides not matched to a gene: 13. Germline CDR1 SGHKS, CDR2 YYEKEE (reference sequence). The CDR3 runs 15 residues. The chain's CDR3 is CASRPVITGVPEAFF. CDR3 in DNA: TGTGCCAGCAGACCCGTCATAACAGGGGTTCCTGAAGCTTTCTTT.

This chain connects TRBV7-9 to TRBJ2-5; TRBD1 matches 10 bases. Germline V lookup: CDR1 SEHNR, CDR2 FQNEAQ (reference sequence). J gave up 1 base and V 3 bases, and 8 bases lay outside the gene matches. This CDR3 comprises 17 residues. CDR3 loop: CASSLAGTGAGQETQYF. CDR3 coding DNA: TGTGCCAGCAGCTTGGCCGGGACAGGGGCTGGCCAAGAGACCCAGTACTTC. Filled out from reference TRBV7-9 and TRBJ2-5, the complete variable domain reads DTGVSQNPRHKITKRGQNVTFRCDPISEHNRLYWYRQTLGQGPEFLTYFQNEAQLEKSRLLSDRFSAERPKGSFSTLEIQRTEQGDSAMYLCASSLAGTGAGQETQYFGPGTRLLVL.

This clone was seen just once. V usage is TRBV19 and J usage is TRBJ1-2; 10 bases are shared with TRBD1. The CDR3 is 17 amino acids. Germline V gives CDR1 LNHDA, CDR2 SQIVND (reference sequence). The V and J ends lost 2 bases and 0 bases, in that order; junction bases with no gene match: 6. CDR3 sequence reads: CASSIRDRGDTNYGYTF. DNA of the CDR3: TGTGCCAGTAGTATACGGGACAGGGGCGACACTAACTATGGCTACACCTTC.

The J gene is TRBJ1-2, the V gene TRBV7-2; 8 nucleotides align to TRBD1. Per the germline V gene, CDR1 is SGHTA and CDR2 is FQGNSA. V was pared by 1 base and J by 8 bases, with 9 bases of the junction left unmatched. The length of the CDR3 is 15 residues. The chain's CDR3 is CASSLVGGTGPGYTF. In nucleotides, the CDR3 is TGTGCCAGCAGCTTAGTCGGGGGGACAGGCCCCGGCTACACCTTC. Supplemented by reference TRBV7-2 and TRBJ1-2, the full variable domain reads GAGVSQSPSNKVTEKGKDVELRCDPISGHTALYWYRQSLGQGLEFLIYFQGNSAPDKSGLPSDRFSAERTGGSVSTLTIQRTQQEDSAVYLCASSLVGGTGPGYTFGSGTRLTVV.